Below are 25 T cell receptor beta chains sequenced from a single sample in a study of cytomegalovirus exposure and HLA in healthy donors. The primer mix had 60 Vbeta and 13 Jbeta primers. Libraries were prepared by immunoSEQ multiplex PCR; TCRdb keeps only in-frame clonotypes and omits some of them. In the table there are around 170,000 clones, just under 80% of which are singletons. Material: PBMCs. These receptors came from a woman in her thirties in good health and CMV-seronegative.

The J gene is TRBJ1-3, the V gene TRBV29-1; D perhaps matches TRBD1 (6 bases). Germline CDR1 reads SQVTM; CDR2 reads ANQGSEA. Trimming shortened V by 4 bases and J by 2 bases, and 18 bases separated the two germline ends. The CDR3 contains 16 residues. This CDR3 is CSVGGPQGNPGNTIYF. CDR3 nucleotides: TGCAGCGTTGGGGGCCCTCAGGGGAACCCTGGAAACACCATATATTTT.

The rearrangement links TRBV5-6 to TRBJ1-1, with TRBD1 as a possible D gene (6 bases). The length of the CDR3 is 15 residues. Germline V gene sequence: CDR1 SGHDT, CDR2 YYEEEE. V was cut by 3 bases and J by 2 bases, with 14 bases left in between. CDR3 coding DNA: TGTGCCAGCAGCTCACTTCCAGGGGTCAACACTGAAGCTTTCTTT. Its translation is CASSSLPGVNTEAFF.

The J gene is TRBJ2-1, the V gene TRBV18; TRBD2 agrees at 9 bases. This CDR3 region has 16 residues. V trimming: 6 bases; J trimming: 3 bases; junction bases outside the gene matches: 9. Germline V gene sequence: CDR1 KGHSH, CDR2 LQKENI. The CDR3 reads CASSPWRGGDYNEQFF. CDR3 nucleotide sequence: TGTGCCAGCTCCCCTTGGCGGGGGGGAGACTACAATGAGCAGTTCTTC.

This clone was counted a few times. V and J are TRBV11-2 and TRBJ2-7; D is undetermined. Germline loops: CDR1 SGHAT, CDR2 FQNNGV. The CDR3 consists of 14 residues. Trimming removed 1 base at V and 2 bases at J, with 9 bases between. The DNA for the CDR3 is TGTGCCAGCAGCTTAGGTAGCTACACCTACGAGCAGTACTTC. Its translation: CASSLGSYTYEQYF.

This clone was seen only a few times. This sequence joins TRBV4-3 and TRBJ2-6; a weak D match, TRBD1 (6 bases). This CDR3 has 20 residues. In germline, CDR1 is LGHNA, CDR2 YSLEER. V was cut by 3 bases and J by 0 bases, with 21 bases left in between. The CDR3 sequence is CASSQGDFDRLSSGANVLTF. The CDR3 nucleotides are TGCGCCAGCAGCCAGGGAGACTTTGACAGGCTAAGCTCTGGGGCCAACGTCCTGACTTTC.

This clone has just a few counts. This chain joins TRBV7-9 and TRBJ2-2, with 9 bases fitting TRBD2. The ends lost 0 bases at V and 3 bases at J; junction bases unmatched: 5. Germline-derived CDR1 and CDR2 are SEHNR and FQNEAQ (reference sequence). This CDR3 region has 17 residues. Here the CDR3 DNA reads TGTGCCAGCAGCTTAGCGAGTAGCGGGGGCTACACCGGGGAGCTGTTTTTT. Its protein product is CASSLASSGGYTGELFF.

Details on this clone: The junction shows a germline mismatch at one end, possibly a read error. The chain is built from TRBV18 and TRBJ1-2; no clear D. This CDR3 is built from 19 residues. Germline loops: CDR1 KGHSH, CDR2 LQKENI. The CDR3 nucleotides are TGTGCCAGCTCTCCACTAGGCGTCTCCAGGCTCTCAATTAACTATGGCTACACCTTC. Amino acid sequence: CASSPLGVSRLSINYGYTF. The full variable domain, its missing parts supplied by reference TRBV18 and TRBJ1-2, is NAGVMQNPRHLVRRRGQEARLRCSPMKGHSHVYWYRQLPEEGLKFMVYLQKENIIDESGMPKERFSAEFPKEGPSILRIQQVVRGDSAAYFCASSPLGVSRLSINYGYTFGSGTRLTVV.

V and J are TRBV2 and TRBJ2-4; TRBD1 matches at 10 bases. The CDR3 consists of 18 residues. J gave up 0 bases and V 2 bases, and 7 bases lay outside the gene matches. From germline, CDR1 is SNHLY and CDR2 FYNNEI. The CDR3 nucleotides read TGTGCCAGCAGTGAATTGGGACAGGGGAGTGTAGCCAAAAACATTCAGTACTTC. The encoded protein is CASSELGQGSVAKNIQYF.

The rearrangement links TRBV5-1 to TRBJ1-2; D remains ambiguous. Germline V gives CDR1 SGHRS, CDR2 YFSETQ. The V gene lost 4 bases and the J gene lost 8 bases, with 15 bases spanning the gap. The CDR3 runs to 13 residues. The CDR3 DNA follows: TGCGCCAGCAGCGGTCATGGGGAGCAAGGCTACACCTTC. This encodes CASSGHGEQGYTF.

CDR3 nucleotide sequence: TGTGCCAGCAGCCAATCCTCTACTATTACCTATGGCTACACCTTC. It specifies CASSQSSTITYGYTF. The J gene is TRBJ1-2, the V gene TRBV4-2; D ambiguous. Trimming took 2 bases from V and 4 from J, leaving 14 bases between them. The CDR3 is made up of 15 amino acids. Germline V gene sequence: CDR1 LGHNA, CDR2 YNFKEQ.

About this clone itself: Relative to the germline gene, one junction end is altered; a read error may explain this. The gene calls are TRBV7-7 and TRBJ2-5; 7 nucleotides align to TRBD1. CDR1 is SSHAT, CDR2 FNYEAQ, per germline (reference sequence). The CDR3 extends over 16 amino acids. CDR3 in amino acids: CASSRHGTTQGETQYF. DNA of the CDR3: TGTGCTAGCAGCCGCCACGGAACGACACAGGGGGAGACCCAGTACTTC.

The CDR3 region is CATSRDSGREEEKLFF. CDR3 bases: TGTGCCACCAGCAGAGATTCAGGCAGGGAAGAGGAAAAACTGTTTTTT. The V and J genes are TRBV15 and TRBJ1-4; D may be TRBD1 (5 bases). The V gene lost 0 bases and the J gene lost 8 bases, with 16 bases spanning the gap. Germline CDR1 reads LNHNV; CDR2 reads YYDKDF (reference sequence). The CDR3 is 16 residues long.

V gene TRBV7-6 combines with J gene TRBJ2-2, with D perhaps TRBD2 (5 bases). The CDR3 sequence is 14 residues long. Germline V gives CDR1 SGHVS, CDR2 FNYEAQ. Trimming removed 5 bases at V and 2 bases at J, with 9 bases between. CDR3 coding DNA: TGTGCCAGCAGCCCAACTAGAAACACCGGGGAGCTGTTTTTT. Its translation is CASSPTRNTGELFF.

The chain employs TRBV6-6 and TRBJ1-2; 7 bases fit TRBD1. The V and J ends lost 11 bases and 1 base, in that order; junction bases with no gene match: 7. The CDR3 runs to 13 residues. Germline V gene sequence: CDR1 MNHNY, CDR2 SVGAGI (reference sequence). The CDR3 DNA follows: TGTGCCGCGCGACAGGGAGGTAACTATGGCTACACCTTC. This codes for CAARQGGNYGYTF.

This chain connects TRBV7-6 to TRBJ1-1; 7 nucleotides line up with TRBD1. Germline CDR1 reads SGHVS; CDR2 reads FNYEAQ. This CDR3 has 16 residues. Trimming took 5 bases from V and 5 from J; bases not matched to a gene: 14. The chain's CDR3 is CASSQGGLGGLTEAFF. The CDR3 DNA sequence: TGTGCCAGCAGCCAGGGGGGTTTGGGGGGCTTAACTGAAGCTTTCTTT. The full variable domain, in which reference TRBV7-6 and TRBJ1-1 provide the parts outside the CDR3, is GAGVSQSPRYKVTKRGQDVALRCDPISGHVSLYWYRQALGQGPEFLTYFNYEAQQDKSGLPNDRFSAERPEGSISTLTIQRTEQRDSAMYRCASSQGGLGGLTEAFFGQGTRLTVV.

The gene calls are TRBV5-1 and TRBJ1-1; TRBD1 aligns across 8 bases. V shed 4 bases, J shed 0 bases, and the junction held 8 bases outside the gene matches. Germline CDR1 SGHRS, CDR2 YFSETQ. This CDR3 has 16 amino acids. The CDR3 here is CASSTTGVWLNTEAFF. The CDR3 DNA is TGCGCCAGCAGCACGACAGGGGTATGGTTGAACACTGAAGCTTTCTTT.

The CDR3 region has the DNA TGTGCCAGCAGTTACTCGGCGGGGGGGTCAGGGACCCAGTACTTC. Translation: CASSYSAGGSGTQYF. V is TRBV6-5 and J is TRBJ2-5; 9 bases are shared with TRBD2. V dropped 0 bases and J dropped 7; count of bases not matched to a gene: 6. The germline V gene encodes CDR1 MNHEY and CDR2 SVGAGI. This CDR3 region has 15 residues.

This clone has only one observation. The chain joins TRBV9 to TRBJ1-2; D is ambiguous. The V end lost 3 bases, the J end lost 2 bases, and 14 bases lay between the germline ends. Germline V gene data show CDR1 as SGDLS and CDR2 as YYNGEE. CDR3 size: 15 residues. This chain's CDR3 is CASSALSGENYGYTF. Written as DNA, the CDR3 is TGTGCCAGCAGCGCCCTCTCCGGGGAGAACTATGGCTACACCTTC.

The rearrangement uses TRBV19 and TRBJ2-7, with D maybe TRBD2 (6 bases). CDR3 length equals 14 residues. Trimming removed 3 bases at V and 5 bases at J, with 14 bases between. The germline V gene has CDR1 LNHDA and CDR2 SQIVND (reference sequence). The CDR3 DNA sequence: TGTGCCAGTAGTATGGTGGAGGGAGTAAACGAGCAGTACTTC. Its translation: CASSMVEGVNEQYF.

The count of this clone is one. The chain combines TRBV5-1 with TRBJ1-1; D uncertain. Trimming took off 2 bases at V and 0 bases at J, with 8 bases between the two ends. This CDR3 is built from 14 residues. Germline V gene lookup returns CDR1 SGHRS and CDR2 YFSETQ. CDR3 residues: CASSLRGMNTEAFF. In DNA, the CDR3 is TGCGCCAGCAGCTTACGGGGTATGAACACTGAAGCTTTCTTT. The full variable domain, its missing parts supplied by reference TRBV5-1 and TRBJ1-1, is KAGVTQTPRYLIKTRGQQVTLSCSPISGHRSVSWYQQTPGQGLQFLFEYFSETQRNKGNFPGRFSGRQFSNSRSEMNVSTLELGDSALYLCASSLRGMNTEAFFGQGTRLTVV.

The J gene is TRBJ2-2, the V gene TRBV7-9; D may be TRBD1 (6 bases). V shed 2 bases and J shed 2 bases, with 9 bases lying between them. The CDR3 length is 15 residues. Germline CDR1 is SEHNR and CDR2 is FQNEAQ (reference sequence). CDR3 in amino acids: CASSLLQGNTGELFF. For the CDR3, the DNA is TGTGCCAGCAGCTTATTACAGGGAAACACCGGGGAGCTGTTTTTT.

CDR3 residues: CASSLGMGRTVQAFF. Written as DNA, the CDR3 is TGTGCCAGCAGCTTAGGGATGGGAAGGACAGTCCAAGCTTTCTTT. The chain is built from TRBV7-2 and TRBJ1-1; a weak D match, TRBD1 (6 bases). The V end lost 1 base, the J end lost 9 bases, and 18 bases lay between the germline ends. The CDR3 consists of 15 residues. The V gene's germline CDR1 is SGHTA and CDR2 FQGNSA.

The V call is TRBV25-1, the J call TRBJ2-3, with a weak D call TRBD2 (6 bases). Trimming removed 8 bases from V and 0 bases from J, with 12 bases in between. Germline loops: CDR1 MGHDK, CDR2 SYGVNS. The CDR3 has 14 residues. DNA of the CDR3: TGTGCCAGCGGCTTTGGGGGGAGCACAGATACGCAGTATTTT. It codes for CASGFGGSTDTQYF.

The chain combines TRBV2 with TRBJ1-3, with 7 bases identical to TRBD1. CDR1 SNHLY and CDR2 FYNNEI come from the germline V gene. The CDR3 sequence is 17 residues long. V lost 8 bases, J lost 1 base, and 14 bases stayed unmatched. CDR3 amino acids: CASLSFGTVISGNTIYF. The CDR3 region has the DNA TGTGCCAGCCTTTCTTTCGGGACAGTCATTTCTGGAAACACCATATATTTT.

This rearrangement joins TRBV9 to TRBJ2-5; TRBD1 agrees at 7 bases. The ends lost 5 bases at V and 5 bases at J; junction bases unmatched: 15. CDR1 and CDR2 from the germline V gene are SGDLS and YYNGEE. The CDR3 has 16 amino acids. The CDR3 loop is CASSPRGPSSGETQYF. CDR3 bases: TGTGCCAGCAGTCCTAGGGGGCCATCCTCTGGGGAGACCCAGTACTTC.